One and the same sample provided the 25 T cell receptor beta chains below, sequenced in a study of cytomegalovirus exposure and HLA in healthy donors. PCR amplification relied on 60 Vbeta primers (plus 13 Jbeta primers). The protocol was immunoSEQ multiplex PCR, while the TCRdb copy is restricted to in-frame clones and leaves out a portion. The profile covers roughly 86,000 clones, with approximately 66% appearing a single time and 3% to 5% taken by the ten largest. Sequencing was done on a sample of PBMCs. These receptors all stem from a young man in good health and CMV-seronegative.

The chain joins TRBV9 to TRBJ1-2; weak D call: TRBD1 (5 bases). Trimming stripped 4 bases from V and 6 bases from J, with 16 bases between. The CDR3 consists of 14 residues. The V gene's germline CDR1 is SGDLS and CDR2 YYNGEE. This CDR3 is CASSPLRVGDGYTF. The CDR3 region has the DNA TGTGCCAGCAGCCCTCTCAGGGTAGGGGATGGCTACACCTTC.

This clone was counted between two and nine times. The gene calls are TRBV2 and TRBJ1-4, with D possibly TRBD1 on 5 matching bases. The CDR3 extends over 13 amino acids. Deletions cut 8 bases from V and 3 bases from J, with 10 bases between. Germline loops: CDR1 SNHLY, CDR2 FYNNEI. CDR3 bases: TGTGCCAGCGAAGACAGTTCTAATGAAAAACTGTTTTTT. Its protein is CASEDSSNEKLFF.

Remarks on this clone: Germline and junction disagree at one end, which may indicate a read error. The V gene is TRBV7-2, the J gene TRBJ2-7, with D possibly TRBD2 on 6 matching bases. The germline CDR1 and CDR2 sequences are SGHTA and FQGNSA. This CDR3 region has 12 residues. Here the CDR3 DNA reads TGTGCCAGCAGCTTAGACAAGTCCGCGGGGCACTTC. Amino acid sequence: CASSLDKSAGHF.

This clone was seen a handful of times. This sequence joins TRBV7-8 and TRBJ2-3; TRBD2 matches 10 bases. After removal of 5 bases from V and 2 bases from J, the junction contained 10 bases not matched to a gene. There are 17 residues in the CDR3. Germline lookup yields CDR1 SGHVS and CDR2 FQNEAQ. As DNA, the CDR3 is TGTGCCAGCAGCCTACCCCTAGCGGGAGAGATCACAGATACGCAGTATTTT. Its translation: CASSLPLAGEITDTQYF.

This clone was seen more than once but under ten times. J is TRBJ1-1 and V is TRBV2; D is unresolved. This CDR3 is 12 amino acids long. Deletions cut 5 bases from V and 10 bases from J, with 14 bases between. Germline V CDR1 and CDR2: SNHLY, FYNNEI. CDR3 loop: CASSPRHGGAFF. The CDR3 bases are TGTGCCAGCAGTCCTCGTCACGGCGGAGCTTTCTTT.

CDR3 sequence: CASSYSRGGELFF. CDR3 bases: TGTGCCAGCAGTTACTCGAGAGGCGGGGAGCTGTTTTTT. The chain joins TRBV6-5 to TRBJ2-2; D unresolved. CDR3 length equals 13 residues. The V gene's germline CDR1 is MNHEY and CDR2 SVGAGI. Trimming pared 0 bases from V and 7 bases from J, leaving 6 bases between.

The chain combines TRBV29-1 with TRBJ1-3; D unresolved. CDR3 length equals 13 residues. Per the germline V gene, CDR1 is SQVTM and CDR2 is ANQGSEA. Trimming cost V 4 bases and J 1 base, with 8 bases left between them. The CDR3 loop reads CSVGFSSGNTIYF. CDR3 DNA sequence: TGCAGCGTTGGGTTTAGTTCTGGAAACACCATATATTTT.

The chain couples TRBV9 to TRBJ2-1; 7 nucleotides line up with TRBD2. Germline CDR1 and CDR2: SGDLS and YYNGEE. The length of the CDR3 is 14 residues. Trimming cost V 6 bases and J 3 bases; bases outside gene matches: 6. The DNA of the CDR3 is TGTGCCAGCAATTTGGGGGGGTACTACAATGAGCAGTTCTTC. It translates to CASNLGGYYNEQFF. Filled out from reference TRBV9 and TRBJ2-1, the complete variable domain reads DSGVTQTPKHLITATGQRVTLRCSPRSGDLSVYWYQQSLDQGLQFLIQYYNGEERAKGNILERFSAQQFPDLHSELNLSSLELGDSALYFCASNLGGYYNEQFFGPGTRLTVL.

The gene calls are TRBV5-1 and TRBJ1-4, with TRBD1 as a possible D gene (5 bases). The CDR3 sequence is 15 residues long. Germline CDR1 SGHRS, CDR2 YFSETQ. The V gene lost 4 bases and the J gene lost 0 bases, with 10 bases spanning the gap. The CDR3 spells CASSAGIATNEKLFF. CDR3 DNA sequence: TGCGCCAGCAGCGCAGGGATCGCAACTAATGAAAAACTGTTTTTT.

The chain employs TRBV7-6 and TRBJ2-5; D not resolved. Germline V gene data show CDR1 as SGHVS and CDR2 as FNYEAQ. The CDR3 extends over 11 amino acids. The germline V and J ends were trimmed by 4 bases and 8 bases, with 8 bases remaining between them. The CDR3 sequence is CASSSLVTQYF. DNA for the CDR3: TGTGCCAGCAGCTCCCTCGTAACCCAGTACTTC.

The chain carries TRBV6-6 and TRBJ2-7; 8 bases match TRBD1. The CDR3 has 16 amino acids. Per the germline V gene, CDR1 is MNHNY and CDR2 is SVGAGI (reference sequence). J lost 4 bases, V lost 6 bases, and 14 bases had no gene match. The chain's CDR3 is CASRETKDRTGYEQYF. CDR3 DNA sequence: TGTGCCAGCAGGGAAACTAAGGACAGGACAGGGTACGAGCAGTACTTC.

This clone was seen a few times. The V call is TRBV6-1, the J call TRBJ1-2, with 7 positions matching TRBD1. Germline V lookup: CDR1 MNHNS, CDR2 SASEGT. The CDR3 runs to 15 residues. V lost 2 bases and J lost 7; bases outside the gene matches: 10. The CDR3 is CASSESETGSPGYTF. The CDR3 DNA follows: TGTGCCAGCAGTGAATCTGAGACAGGGTCTCCTGGCTACACCTTC.

The chain uses TRBV27 and TRBJ2-1, with 7 nucleotides matching TRBD2. This CDR3 spans 14 amino acids. Germline V gene sequence: CDR1 MNHEY, CDR2 SMNVEV (reference sequence). V trimming: 5 bases; J trimming: 7 bases; junction bases outside the gene matches: 8. The CDR3 sequence is CASSLLGGPNEQFF. The CDR3 nucleotides are TGTGCCAGCAGTCTCCTGGGAGGGCCGAATGAGCAGTTCTTC.

This clone was detected only a few times. The gene calls are TRBV6-5 and TRBJ1-1; D unresolved. The CDR3 runs to 13 residues. The germline V gene has CDR1 MNHEY and CDR2 SVGAGI. V was clipped by 5 bases and J by 6 bases, with 13 bases between them. CDR3 in DNA: TGTGCCAGCAGTCGTGGGAGTCCCCCTGAAGCTTTCTTT. Protein product: CASSRGSPPEAFF.

V is TRBV6-6 and J is TRBJ2-7; tentative D call: TRBD2 (5 bases). Germline assignment: CDR1 MNHNY and CDR2 SVGAGI (reference sequence). This CDR3 is built from 14 residues. Deletions cut 7 bases from V and 7 bases from J, with 20 bases between. CDR3 coding DNA: TGTGCCAGCACCTGGAAGTCTAGCTCGGTTGAGCAGTACTTC. It encodes CASTWKSSSVEQYF.

On this clone: The sample holds other DNA sequences that translate to the same CDR3. This chain uses TRBV14 with TRBJ2-7; 12 bases agree with TRBD2. Germline V gives CDR1 SGHDN, CDR2 FVKESK. J gave up 2 bases and V 5 bases, and 10 bases lay outside the gene matches. The CDR3 length is 17 residues. The CDR3 DNA is TGTGCCAGCAGCTACTCTAGCGGGAGGGCCCCTCCCTACGAGCAGTACTTC. This translates into CASSYSSGRAPPYEQYF.

The rearrangement joins TRBV7-8 to TRBJ1-1; D is possibly TRBD1 (5 bases). Germline lookup yields CDR1 SGHVS and CDR2 FQNEAQ. The CDR3 length is 13 residues. Trimming pared 2 bases from V and 4 bases from J, leaving 8 bases between. The CDR3 protein is CASSLRQSTEAFF. CDR3 in DNA: TGTGCCAGCAGCTTAAGACAGAGCACTGAAGCTTTCTTT.

The chain joins TRBV7-9 to TRBJ2-5; D remains ambiguous. Judging by the DNA end, TRBJ2-7 fits better; the J call may be wrong. The CDR3 runs to 13 residues. In germline, CDR1 is SEHNR, CDR2 FQNEAQ (reference sequence). CDR3 nucleotides: TGTGCCAGCAGCTTAGCGCATTCTTACGAGCAGTACTTC. It translates to CASSLAHSYEQYF.

This rearrangement joins TRBV19 to TRBJ2-1; 8 bases map to TRBD2. Germline values: CDR1 LNHDA, CDR2 SQIVND (reference sequence). The CDR3 spans 15 residues. Germline trimming cut 3 bases from V and 6 bases from J; bases unmatched to any gene: 7. CDR3 residues: CASSMVFGTSNEQFF. The DNA of the CDR3 is TGTGCCAGTAGTATGGTTTTCGGGACTAGCAATGAGCAGTTCTTC.

This rearrangement joins TRBV4-3 to TRBJ1-2; D perhaps matches TRBD1 (5 bases). The CDR3 contains 15 residues. The V gene lost 1 base and the J gene lost 4 bases, with 13 bases spanning the gap. CDR1 LGHNA and CDR2 YSLEER come from the germline V gene. The CDR3 reads CASSQAGRVAYGYTF. In DNA, the CDR3 is TGCGCCAGCAGCCAAGCAGGCAGGGTGGCCTATGGCTACACCTTC.

The rearrangement uses TRBV19 and TRBJ2-7; possible D gene TRBD2, 6 bases. Germline CDR1 LNHDA, CDR2 SQIVND (reference sequence). V lost 7 bases, J lost 0 bases, and 13 bases lay in between. The CDR3 covers 14 residues. The CDR3 DNA is TGTGCCAGTACGGAGCGGGCAAGCTCCTACGAGCAGTACTTC. Encoded protein: CASTERASSYEQYF.

This rearrangement joins TRBV11-2 to TRBJ2-3, with D perhaps matching TRBD2 (8 bases). The CDR3 consists of 19 residues. The germline V gene encodes CDR1 SGHAT and CDR2 FQNNGV. V lost 10 bases to trimming and J lost 2 bases, with 31 bases between them. Here the CDR3 DNA reads TGTGCCATCCCGAGGGACAGCGGGGGCCCCAGGGTGACCACAGATACGCAGTATTTT. Protein: CAIPRDSGGPRVTTDTQYF.

The CDR3 sequence is CASSFLSRGVETQYF. The CDR3 bases are TGTGCCAGCAGTTTTCTCTCGCGGGGGGTAGAGACCCAGTACTTC. This sequence joins TRBV6-5 and TRBJ2-5; TRBD2 agrees at 8 bases. Germline lookup yields CDR1 MNHEY and CDR2 SVGAGI. J was trimmed by 4 bases and V by 4 bases; bases with no gene match: 8. The CDR3 sequence is 15 residues long.

The chain links TRBV30 to TRBJ1-2; 7 nucleotides match TRBD1. Germline V lookup: CDR1 GTSNPN, CDR2 SVGIG (reference sequence). V dropped 1 base and J dropped 4; count of bases not matched to a gene: 12. The length of the CDR3 is 16 residues. As DNA, the CDR3 is TGTGCCTGGAGTGAAGGTGGGACAGCCCCCTTCTATGGCTACACCTTC. Translation: CAWSEGGTAPFYGYTF.

The chain combines TRBV10-3 with TRBJ1-6; TRBD1 is a possible D gene (5 bases). Germline assignment: CDR1 ENHRY and CDR2 SYGVKD. This CDR3 is 15 amino acids long. Trimming removed 11 bases at V and 0 bases at J, with 14 bases between. CDR3: CAHGQGSSYNSPLHF. The CDR3, as DNA: TGTGCCCACGGGCAGGGAAGCTCCTATAATTCACCCCTCCACTTT.